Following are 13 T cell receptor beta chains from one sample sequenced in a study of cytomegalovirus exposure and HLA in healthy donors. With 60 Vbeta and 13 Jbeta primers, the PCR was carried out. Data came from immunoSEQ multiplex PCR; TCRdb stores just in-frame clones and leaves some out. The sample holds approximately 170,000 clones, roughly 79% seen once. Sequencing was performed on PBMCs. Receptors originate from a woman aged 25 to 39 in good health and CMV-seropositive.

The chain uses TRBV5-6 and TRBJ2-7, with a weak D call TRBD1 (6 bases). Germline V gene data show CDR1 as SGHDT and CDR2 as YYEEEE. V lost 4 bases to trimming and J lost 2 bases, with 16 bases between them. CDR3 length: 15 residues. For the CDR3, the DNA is TGTGCCAGCAGCGAGCCTGGCAGGGGAGCCTACGAGCAGTACTTC. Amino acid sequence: CASSEPGRGAYEQYF.

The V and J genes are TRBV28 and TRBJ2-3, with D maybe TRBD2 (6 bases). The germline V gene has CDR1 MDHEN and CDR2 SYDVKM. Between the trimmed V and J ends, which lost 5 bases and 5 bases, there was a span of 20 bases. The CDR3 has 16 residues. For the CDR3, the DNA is TGTGCCAGCAGTGCACCGCGGGGAGACGGGGGAGATACGCAGTATTTT. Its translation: CASSAPRGDGGDTQYF.

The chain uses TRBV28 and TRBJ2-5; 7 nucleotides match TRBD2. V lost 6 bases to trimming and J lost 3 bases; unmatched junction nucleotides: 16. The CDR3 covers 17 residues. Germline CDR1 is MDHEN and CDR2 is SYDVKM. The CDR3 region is CASSPSRGGVSEETQYF. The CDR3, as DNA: TGTGCCAGCAGCCCCTCGCGGGGAGGGGTTTCCGAAGAGACCCAGTACTTC.

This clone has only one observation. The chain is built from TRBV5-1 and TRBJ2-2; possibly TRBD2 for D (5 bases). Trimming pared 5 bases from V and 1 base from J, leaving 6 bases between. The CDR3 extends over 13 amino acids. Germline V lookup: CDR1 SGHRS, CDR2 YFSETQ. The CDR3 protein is CASSAGNTGELFF. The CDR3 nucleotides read TGCGCCAGCAGTGCGGGGAACACCGGGGAGCTGTTTTTT.

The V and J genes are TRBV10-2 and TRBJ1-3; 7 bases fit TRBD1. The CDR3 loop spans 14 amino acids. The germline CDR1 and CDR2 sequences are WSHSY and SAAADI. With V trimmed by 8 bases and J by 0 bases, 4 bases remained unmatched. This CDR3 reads CASGGQSSGNTIYF. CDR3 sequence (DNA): TGCGCCAGCGGGGGACAGTCCTCTGGAAACACCATATATTTT.

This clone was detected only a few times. The CDR3 sequence is CASSSPGLTEAFF. The DNA of the CDR3 is TGTGCCAGCAGTTCGCCGGGGTTGACTGAAGCTTTCTTT. The chain combines TRBV28 with TRBJ1-1; D not certain. In germline, CDR1 is MDHEN, CDR2 SYDVKM. The germline V and J ends were trimmed by 4 bases and 5 bases, with 11 bases remaining between them. The CDR3 length is 13 residues.

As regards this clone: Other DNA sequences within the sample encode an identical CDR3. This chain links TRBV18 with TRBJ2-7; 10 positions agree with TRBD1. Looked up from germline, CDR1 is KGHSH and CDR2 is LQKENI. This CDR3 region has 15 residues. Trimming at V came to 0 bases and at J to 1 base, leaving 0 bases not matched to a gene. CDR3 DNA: TGTGCCAGCTCACCACCGGGACAGGGGTCCTACGAGCAGTACTTC. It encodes CASSPPGQGSYEQYF.

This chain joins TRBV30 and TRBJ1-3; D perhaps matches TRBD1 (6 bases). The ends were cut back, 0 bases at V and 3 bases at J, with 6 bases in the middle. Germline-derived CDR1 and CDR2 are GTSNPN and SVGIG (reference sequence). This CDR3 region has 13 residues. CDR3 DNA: TGTGCCTGGAGTGTAGGGGGTGGAAACACCATATATTTT. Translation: CAWSVGGGNTIYF.

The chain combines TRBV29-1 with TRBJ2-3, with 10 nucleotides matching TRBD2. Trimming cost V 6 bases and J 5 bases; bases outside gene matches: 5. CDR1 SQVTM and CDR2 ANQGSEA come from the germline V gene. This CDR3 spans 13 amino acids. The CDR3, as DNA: TGCAGCGTGTTTAGCGGGGGGATAGATACGCAGTATTTT. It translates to CSVFSGGIDTQYF.

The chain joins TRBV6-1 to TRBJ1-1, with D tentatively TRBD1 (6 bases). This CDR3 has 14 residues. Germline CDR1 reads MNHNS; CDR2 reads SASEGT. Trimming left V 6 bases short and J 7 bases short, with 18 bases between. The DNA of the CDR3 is TGTGCCAGCAGCCAAGGGGGTTTCCAGAATGAAGCTTTCTTT. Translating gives CASSQGGFQNEAFF.

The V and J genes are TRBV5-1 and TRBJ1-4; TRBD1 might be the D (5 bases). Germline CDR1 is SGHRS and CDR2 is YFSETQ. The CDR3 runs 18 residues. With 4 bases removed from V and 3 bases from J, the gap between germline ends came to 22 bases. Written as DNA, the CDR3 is TGCGCCAGCAGCCAGGGAAACCGGGCCGGCGCATCTAATGAAAAACTGTTTTTT. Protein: CASSQGNRAGASNEKLFF.

This CDR3 reads CASSFGTANSYEQYF. In DNA, the CDR3 is TGCGCCAGCAGTTTCGGGACAGCCAACTCCTACGAGCAGTACTTC. The chain employs TRBV10-1 and TRBJ2-7, with TRBD1 identical over 7 bases. V was clipped by 5 bases and J by 0 bases; unmatched bases: 7. Germline V gives CDR1 WNHNN, CDR2 SYGVQD (reference sequence). The CDR3 has 15 amino acids.

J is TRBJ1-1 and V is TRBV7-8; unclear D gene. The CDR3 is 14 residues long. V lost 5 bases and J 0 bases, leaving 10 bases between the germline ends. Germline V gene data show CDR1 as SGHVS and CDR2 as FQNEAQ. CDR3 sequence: CASSPDLVNTEAFF. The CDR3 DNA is TGTGCCAGCAGCCCAGATTTGGTGAACACTGAAGCTTTCTTT.